This entry concerns a single T cell receptor (beta chain). Its antigen remains unidentified. This record belongs to a study of beta chain features in type 1 diabetes. Findings of the study overall: In the patient group, naive, central memory and Treg TCRB repertoires seemed more alike than in the healthy donor group.

The J segment lost 3 bases and the V segment lost 5 bases, leaving 5 bases of the junction unmatched. The CDR3 contains 15 residues. In germline, CDR1 is SGHAT, CDR2 FQNNGV. The collection from each donor was one heparinised blood draw averaging about 116 mL. Stem cell-like memory, regulatory, central memory and naive CD4+ cells were sorted via CD45RO/CCR7/CD25/CD127/CD95/CD27. All of the isolated RNA was reverse transcribed, so expressed TCRB transcripts were sequenced. TCRdb's table, derived via immunoSEQ multiplex PCR, lists solely in-frame clones and lacks some. The table shows 200,000 to 250,000 clones, with 55% to 70% occurring only once.

Source material: naive CD4+ T cells from blood. The receptor's source is a man younger than 45 in good health. V is TRBV11-2 and J is TRBJ2-2, with 8 bases aligning to TRBD1. CDR3 bases: TGTGCCAGCAGCCCCCGGACAGGGTACACCGGGGAGCTGTTTTTT. It yields the protein CASSPRTGYTGELFF.